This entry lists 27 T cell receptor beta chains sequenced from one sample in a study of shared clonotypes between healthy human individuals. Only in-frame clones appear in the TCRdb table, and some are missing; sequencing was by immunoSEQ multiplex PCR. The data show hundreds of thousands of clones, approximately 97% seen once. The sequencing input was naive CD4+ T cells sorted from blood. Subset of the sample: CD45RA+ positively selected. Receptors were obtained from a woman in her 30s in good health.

Here the CDR3 DNA reads TGTGCCAGCAGCGTTAGCGGAGCGGGGAAAGGGCACGAGCAGTACTTC. Its translation: CASSVSGAGKGHEQYF. The V gene is TRBV7-9, the J gene TRBJ2-7; 7 nucleotides line up with TRBD2. J lost 5 bases, V lost 5 bases, and 15 bases had no gene match. The CDR3 is 16 residues long. Germline lookup yields CDR1 SEHNR and CDR2 FQNEAQ (reference sequence).

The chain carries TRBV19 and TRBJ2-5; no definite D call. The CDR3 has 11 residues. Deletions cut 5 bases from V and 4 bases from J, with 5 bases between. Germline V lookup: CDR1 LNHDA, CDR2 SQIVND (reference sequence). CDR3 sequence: CASSFGETQYF. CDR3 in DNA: TGTGCCAGTAGTTTCGGAGAGACCCAGTACTTC.

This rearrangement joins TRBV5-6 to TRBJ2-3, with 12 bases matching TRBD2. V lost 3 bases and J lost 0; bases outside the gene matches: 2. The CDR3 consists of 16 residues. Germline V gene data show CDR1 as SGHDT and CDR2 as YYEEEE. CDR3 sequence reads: CASSSGLAGSTDTQYF. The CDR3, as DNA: TGTGCCAGCAGCTCTGGACTAGCGGGAAGCACAGATACGCAGTATTTT.

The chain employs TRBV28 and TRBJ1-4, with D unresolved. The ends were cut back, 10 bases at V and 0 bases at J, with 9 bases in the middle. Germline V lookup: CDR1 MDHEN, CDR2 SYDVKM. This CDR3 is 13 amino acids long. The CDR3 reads CAITDATNEKLFF. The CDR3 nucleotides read TGTGCCATCACGGACGCAACTAATGAAAAACTGTTTTTT.

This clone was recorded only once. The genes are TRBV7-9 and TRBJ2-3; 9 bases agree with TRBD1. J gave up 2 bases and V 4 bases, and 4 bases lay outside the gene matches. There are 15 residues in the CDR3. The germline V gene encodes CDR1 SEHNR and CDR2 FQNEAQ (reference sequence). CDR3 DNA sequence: TGTGCCAGCAGCTCTGGGACAGGGAACACAGATACGCAGTATTTT. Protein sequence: CASSSGTGNTDTQYF.

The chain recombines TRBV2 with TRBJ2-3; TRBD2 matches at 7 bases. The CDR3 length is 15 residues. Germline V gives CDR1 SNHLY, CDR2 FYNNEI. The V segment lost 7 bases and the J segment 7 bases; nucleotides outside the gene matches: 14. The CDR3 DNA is TGTGCCAGCACTCGGGCTAGCGGCCTCACGAATACGCAGTATTTT. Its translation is CASTRASGLTNTQYF.

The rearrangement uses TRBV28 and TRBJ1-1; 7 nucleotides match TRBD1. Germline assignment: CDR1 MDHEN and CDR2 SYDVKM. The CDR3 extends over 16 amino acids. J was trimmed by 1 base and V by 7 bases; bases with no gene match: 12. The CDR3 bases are TGTGCCAGCACCTCAGGGGGTCTGACAGCGAACACTGAAGCTTTCTTT. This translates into CASTSGGLTANTEAFF. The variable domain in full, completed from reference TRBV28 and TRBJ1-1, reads DVKVTQSSRYLVKRTGEKVFLECVQDMDHENMFWYRQDPGLGLRLIYFSYDVKMKEKGDIPEGYSVSREKKERFSLILESASTNQTSMYLCASTSGGLTANTEAFFGQGTRLTVV.

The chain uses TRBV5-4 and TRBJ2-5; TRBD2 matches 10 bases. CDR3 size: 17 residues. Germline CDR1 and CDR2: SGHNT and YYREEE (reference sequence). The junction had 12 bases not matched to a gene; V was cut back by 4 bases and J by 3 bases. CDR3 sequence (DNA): TGTGCCAGCAGCCGCCAAGCGGGAGGGCCCTCCGAAGAGACCCAGTACTTC. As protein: CASSRQAGGPSEETQYF.

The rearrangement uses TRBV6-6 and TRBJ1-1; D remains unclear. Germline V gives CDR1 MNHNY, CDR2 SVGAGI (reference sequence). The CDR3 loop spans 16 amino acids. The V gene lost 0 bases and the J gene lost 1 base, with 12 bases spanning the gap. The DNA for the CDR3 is TGTGCCAGCAGTTACTCTTCTGGGATTGCGAACACTGAAGCTTTCTTT. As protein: CASSYSSGIANTEAFF.

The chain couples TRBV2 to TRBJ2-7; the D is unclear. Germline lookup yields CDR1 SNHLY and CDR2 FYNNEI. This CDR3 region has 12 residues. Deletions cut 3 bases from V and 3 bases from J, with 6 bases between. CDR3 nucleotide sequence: TGTGCCAGCAGTGAGGACGTCTACGAGCAGTACTTC. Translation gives CASSEDVYEQYF.

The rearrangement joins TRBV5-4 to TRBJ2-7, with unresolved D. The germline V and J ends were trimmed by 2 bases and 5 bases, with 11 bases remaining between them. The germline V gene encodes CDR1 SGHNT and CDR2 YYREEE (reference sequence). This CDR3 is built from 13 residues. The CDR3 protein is CASSFFGENEQYF. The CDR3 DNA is TGTGCCAGCAGCTTCTTTGGGGAAAACGAGCAGTACTTC.

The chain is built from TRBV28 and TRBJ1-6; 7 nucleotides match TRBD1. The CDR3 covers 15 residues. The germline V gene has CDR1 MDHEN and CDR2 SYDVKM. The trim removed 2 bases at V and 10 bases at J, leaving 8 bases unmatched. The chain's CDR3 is CASSLDRQGVSPLHF. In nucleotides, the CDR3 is TGTGCCAGCAGTTTAGATCGGCAGGGGGTATCACCCCTCCACTTT.

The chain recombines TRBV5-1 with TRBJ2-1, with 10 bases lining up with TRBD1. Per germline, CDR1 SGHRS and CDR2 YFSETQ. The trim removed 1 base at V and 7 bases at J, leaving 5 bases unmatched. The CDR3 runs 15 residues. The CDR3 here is CASSLWGQGTNEQFF. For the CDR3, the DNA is TGCGCCAGCAGCTTGTGGGGACAGGGGACTAATGAGCAGTTCTTC.

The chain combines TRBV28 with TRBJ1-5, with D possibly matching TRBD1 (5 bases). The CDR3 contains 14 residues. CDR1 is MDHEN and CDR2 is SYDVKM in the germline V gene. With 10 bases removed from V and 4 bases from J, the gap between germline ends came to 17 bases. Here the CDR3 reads CATGGGEGNQPQHF. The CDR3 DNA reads TGTGCCACCGGAGGAGGGGAAGGTAATCAGCCCCAGCATTTT.

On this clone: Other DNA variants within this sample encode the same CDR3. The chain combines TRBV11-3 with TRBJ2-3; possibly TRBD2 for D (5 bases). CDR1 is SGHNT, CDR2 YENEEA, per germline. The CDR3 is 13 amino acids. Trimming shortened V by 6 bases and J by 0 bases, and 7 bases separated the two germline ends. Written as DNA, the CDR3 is TGTGCCAGCAGTAGGACTAGCACAGATACGCAGTATTTT. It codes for CASSRTSTDTQYF. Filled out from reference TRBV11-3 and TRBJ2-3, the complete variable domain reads EAGVVQSPRYKIIEKKQPVAFWCNPISGHNTLYWYLQNLGQGPELLIRYENEEAVDDSQLPKDRFSAERLKGVDSTLKIQPAELGDSAVYLCASSRTSTDTQYFGPGTRLTVL.

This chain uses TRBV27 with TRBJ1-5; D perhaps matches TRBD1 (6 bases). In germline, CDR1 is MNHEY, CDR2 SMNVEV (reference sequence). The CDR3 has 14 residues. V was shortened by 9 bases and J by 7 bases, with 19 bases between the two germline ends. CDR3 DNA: TGTGCCAGAGGGGGGGGCGAAGCGGGCCAGCCCCAGCATTTT. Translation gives CARGGGEAGQPQHF.

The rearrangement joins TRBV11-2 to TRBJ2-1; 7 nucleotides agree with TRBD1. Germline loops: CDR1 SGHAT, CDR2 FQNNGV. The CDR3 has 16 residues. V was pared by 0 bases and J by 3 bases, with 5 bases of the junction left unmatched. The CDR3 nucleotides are TGTGCCAGCAGCTTAGAACAGGGGTTTGTCTACAATGAGCAGTTCTTC. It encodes CASSLEQGFVYNEQFF.

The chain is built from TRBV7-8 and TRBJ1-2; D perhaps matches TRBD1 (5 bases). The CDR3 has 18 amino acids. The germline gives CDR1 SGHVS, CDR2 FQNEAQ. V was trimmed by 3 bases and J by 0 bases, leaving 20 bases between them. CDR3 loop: CASSLKDRWGEANYGYTF. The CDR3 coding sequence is TGTGCCAGCAGCTTGAAAGATCGGTGGGGCGAAGCTAACTATGGCTACACCTTC.

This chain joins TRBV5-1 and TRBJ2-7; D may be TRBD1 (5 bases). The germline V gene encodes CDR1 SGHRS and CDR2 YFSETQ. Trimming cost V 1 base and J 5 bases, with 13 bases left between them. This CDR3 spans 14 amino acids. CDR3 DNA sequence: TGCGCCAGCAGCTTGTTAGGGGATCTGCACGAGCAGTACTTC. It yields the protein CASSLLGDLHEQYF.

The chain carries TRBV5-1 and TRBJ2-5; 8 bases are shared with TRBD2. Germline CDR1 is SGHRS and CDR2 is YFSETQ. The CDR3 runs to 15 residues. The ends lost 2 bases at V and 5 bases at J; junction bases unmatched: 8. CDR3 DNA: TGCGCCAGCAGCTTTACCTCGGGAGGGTGGGAGACCCAGTACTTC. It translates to CASSFTSGGWETQYF.

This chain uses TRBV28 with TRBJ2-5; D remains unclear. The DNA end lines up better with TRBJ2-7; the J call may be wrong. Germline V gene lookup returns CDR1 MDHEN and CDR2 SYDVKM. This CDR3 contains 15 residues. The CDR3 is CASSNGKFRSYEQYF. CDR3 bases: TGTGCCAGCAGTAATGGGAAGTTCCGCTCCTACGAGCAGTACTTC.

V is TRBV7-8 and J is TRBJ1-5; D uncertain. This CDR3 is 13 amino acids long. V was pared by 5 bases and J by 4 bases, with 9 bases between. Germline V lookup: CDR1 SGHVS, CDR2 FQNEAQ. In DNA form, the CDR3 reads TGTGCCAGCAGCAAGAACGGAAATCAGCCCCAGCATTTT. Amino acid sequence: CASSKNGNQPQHF.

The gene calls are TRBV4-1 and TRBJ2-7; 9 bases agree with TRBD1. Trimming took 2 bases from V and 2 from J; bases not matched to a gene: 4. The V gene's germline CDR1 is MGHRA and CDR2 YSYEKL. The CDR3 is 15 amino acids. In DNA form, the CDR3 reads TGCGCCAGCAGCCAACGGGGACAGGGTACCTACGAGCAGTACTTC. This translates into CASSQRGQGTYEQYF.

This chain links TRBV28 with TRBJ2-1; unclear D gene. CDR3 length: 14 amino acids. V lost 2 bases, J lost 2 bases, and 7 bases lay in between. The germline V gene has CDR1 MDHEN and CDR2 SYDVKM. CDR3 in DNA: TGTGCCAGCAGTTTAGGAGCCCCCTACAATGAGCAGTTCTTC. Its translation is CASSLGAPYNEQFF.

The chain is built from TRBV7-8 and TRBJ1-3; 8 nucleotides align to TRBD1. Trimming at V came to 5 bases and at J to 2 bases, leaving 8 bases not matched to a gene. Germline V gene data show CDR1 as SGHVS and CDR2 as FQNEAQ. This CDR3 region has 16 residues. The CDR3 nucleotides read TGTGCCAGCAGCCTGGGGCGGACAGGGCCTGGAAACACCATATATTTT. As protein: CASSLGRTGPGNTIYF.

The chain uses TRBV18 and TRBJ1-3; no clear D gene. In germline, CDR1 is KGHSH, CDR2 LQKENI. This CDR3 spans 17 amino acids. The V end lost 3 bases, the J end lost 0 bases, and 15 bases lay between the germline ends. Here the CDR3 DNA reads TGTGCCAGCTCACCGTGGGCACCGGGAAGCTCTGGAAACACCATATATTTT. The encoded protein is CASSPWAPGSSGNTIYF.

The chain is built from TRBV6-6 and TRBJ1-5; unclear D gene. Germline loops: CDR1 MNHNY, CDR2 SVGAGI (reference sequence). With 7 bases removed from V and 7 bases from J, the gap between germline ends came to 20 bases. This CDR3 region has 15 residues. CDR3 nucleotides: TGTGCCAGCACCTCCAGCGCAGGAAGGAGGCAGCCCCAGCATTTT. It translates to CASTSSAGRRQPQHF.